The present T cell receptor (beta chain) was sequenced within a study of cytomegalovirus exposure and HLA in healthy donors. The study, taken as a whole, reports: A later analysis linked a missense DCLRE1C variant to TCR beta V- and J-gene trimming.

Unrecorded immune exposures were likely, despite nominal health at sampling. With 60 Vbeta and 13 Jbeta primers, the PCR was carried out. Using immunoSEQ multiplex PCR, the repertoire was profiled, and TCRdb retains in-frame clones only, with some absent. This sample lists some 84,000 clones; its ten largest clones have 0.58%. Points on this clone: The antigen is undetermined.

The clonotype originates from a man over 45 in good health and CMV-seronegative. The sequenced sample was PBMCs.

CDR3 amino acids: CASTLTVNTEAFF. As DNA, the CDR3 is TGTGCCAGCACCTTGACAGTGAACACTGAAGCTTTCTTT. This chain joins TRBV25-1 and TRBJ1-1, with a tentative D call TRBD1 (5 bases). Trimming pared 7 bases from V and 0 bases from J, leaving 9 bases between. CDR1 and CDR2 (germline): MGHDK, SYGVNS. The CDR3 has 13 amino acids.